This section outlines one T cell receptor (beta chain) sequence together with its context. Produced via immunoSEQ multiplex PCR; TCRdb's table is partial and in-frame only. The sample lists roughly 38,000 clones, approximately 90% occurring once. The entry originates in a study of T cell changes during pregnancy in multiple sclerosis. The V gene's germline CDR1 is LGHNA and CDR2 YSLEER. The CDR3 runs to 15 residues. V lost 4 bases, J lost 5 bases, and 14 bases lay in between. The sequencing used CD8+ T cells from peripheral blood mononuclear cells, collected in the third trimester of pregnancy. The TCR was taken from a female donor with multiple sclerosis, enrolled in a pregnancy study. The chain employs TRBV4-3 and TRBJ2-2; possible D gene TRBD1, 5 bases. CDR3 in DNA: TGCGCCAGCAGCCTCAACCTGCAGGGAACCGGGGAGCTGTTTTTT. This translates into CASSLNLQGTGELFF.